This TCR beta chain was captured by sequencing in a study of T cells in Graves' hyperthyroidism and ophthalmopathy. This clonotype was counted once. The target antigen is unknown. TCR beta CDR3 sequences were amplified from RNA transcripts. TCR CDR3 regions were first amplified by RT-PCR with HTBI primers. MiXCR, applied by TCRdb to the multiplex PCR reads, yields one record per CDR3 protein. The table records around 720,000 distinct CDR3 sequences, under 45% of them present only once. Germline V lookup: CDR1 SNHLY, CDR2 FYNNEI. This CDR3 has 15 amino acids. Trimming removed 6 bases at V and 4 bases at J, with 13 bases between. Study-wide findings and caveats: Among clonotypes expanded in thyroid above 0.001, most were also found in blood. Ophthalmopathy was separated from stable hyperthyroidism by a 13 V-J model.

Input material: blood. The chain couples TRBV2 to TRBJ1-6; D is undetermined. The sequence derives from a woman between 35 and 50 years old with Graves' hyperthyroidism. CDR3 bases: TGTGCCAGCAGGGAATACCCGAGTTATAATTCACCCCTCCACTTT. It codes for CASREYPSYNSPLHF.